Judged by abundance, the clone carrying this TCR gamma chain is medium-sized. Its cognate antigen is unknown. TCRdb repeated clone calling on the multiplex PCR reads with CATT. Among just over 1,500 gamma-chain clones listed, 9.9% were seen once. The data were obtained in a study of gamma delta lymphoproliferative disorders and STAT genes. Study-wide context: Gamma-chain libraries were built from at least 50 ng of genomic DNA with the LymphoTrack Dx TCRG Assay.

Sequencing used genomic DNA taken from PBMCs of patients and controls. Controls were healthy adult blood donors matched for age and sex. General study findings and limits: Patient-control comparisons may be limited by differing T cell maturation stages. Nearly all major patient gamma and delta clonotypes were public.

The source of this sequence is a human donor in good health. The specimen was blood.

The chain's CDR3 is CATWAGYKKLF. The DNA for the CDR3 is TGTGCCACCTGGGCCGGTTATAAGAAACTCTTT. This chain joins TRGV8 and TRGJ1 or TRGJ2. The J gene, absent from TCRdb, was called here by matching the DNA to germline. V lost 5 bases, J lost 6 bases, and 4 bases stayed unmatched. The CDR3 extends over 11 amino acids. Germline loops: CDR1 VENAVY, CDR2 YDSYNSRV.